This TCR beta chain was sequenced during a study of blood T cells in healthy people across ages. The second PCR ran about 6 to 11 cycles with a sample-barcoded 5' primer and J-beta primers. From each sample, at least 2.5 million paired-end reads containing CDR3 were obtained. From the 5' RACE reads, TCRdb called clonotypes with MiXCR, one entry per CDR3 protein. The table records more than 800,000 distinct CDR3 sequences, 45% of them present only once. The CDR3 is made up of 13 amino acids. Germline-derived CDR1 and CDR2 are MNHEY and SVGEGT. V shed 9 bases and J shed 6 bases, with 18 bases lying between them.

Sequenced sample: blood. This chain joins TRBV6-2 or TRBV6-3 and TRBJ2-7; tentative D call: TRBD1 (6 bases). This clonotype originated in an older woman in good health. In DNA, the CDR3 is TGTGCCAGTGGGGACACGCCCGGATTCGAGCAGTACTTC. This translates into CASGDTPGFEQYF.